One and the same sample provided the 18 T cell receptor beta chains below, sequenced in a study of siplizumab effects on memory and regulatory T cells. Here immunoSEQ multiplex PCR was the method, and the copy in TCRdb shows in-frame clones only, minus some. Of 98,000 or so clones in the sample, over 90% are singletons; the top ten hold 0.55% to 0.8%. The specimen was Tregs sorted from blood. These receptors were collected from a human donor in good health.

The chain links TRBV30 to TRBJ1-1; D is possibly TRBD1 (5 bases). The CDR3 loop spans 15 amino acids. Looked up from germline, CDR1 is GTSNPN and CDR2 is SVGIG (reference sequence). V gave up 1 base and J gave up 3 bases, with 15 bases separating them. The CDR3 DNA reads TGTGCCTGGAGTGGGGGTTGGAGGGGCGACACTGAAGCTTTCTTT. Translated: CAWSGGWRGDTEAFF.

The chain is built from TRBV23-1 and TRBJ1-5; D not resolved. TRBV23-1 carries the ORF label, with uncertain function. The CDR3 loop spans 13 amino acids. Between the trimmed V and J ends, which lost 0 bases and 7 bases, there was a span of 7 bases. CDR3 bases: TGCGCCAGCAGTCAATCATCAAACCAGCCCCAGCATTTT. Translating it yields CASSQSSNQPQHF.

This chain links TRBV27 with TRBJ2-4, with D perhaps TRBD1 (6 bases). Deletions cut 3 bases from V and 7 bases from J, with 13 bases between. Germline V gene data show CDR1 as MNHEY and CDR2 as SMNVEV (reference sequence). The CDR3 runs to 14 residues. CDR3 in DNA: TGTGCCAGCAGTTTTACAGGGAGATCTAACATTCAGTACTTC. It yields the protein CASSFTGRSNIQYF.

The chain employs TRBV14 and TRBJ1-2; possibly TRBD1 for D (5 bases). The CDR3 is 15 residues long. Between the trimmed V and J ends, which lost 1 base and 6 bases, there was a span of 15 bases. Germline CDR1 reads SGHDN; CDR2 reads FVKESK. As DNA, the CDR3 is TGTGCCAGCAGCCAAGGGTGGGGCAGGGTGAATGGCTACACCTTC. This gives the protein CASSQGWGRVNGYTF.

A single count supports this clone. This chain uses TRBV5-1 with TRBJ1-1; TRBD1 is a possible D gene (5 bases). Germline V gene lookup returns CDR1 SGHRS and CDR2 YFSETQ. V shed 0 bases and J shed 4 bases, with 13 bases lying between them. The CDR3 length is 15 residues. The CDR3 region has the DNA TGCGCCAGCAGCTTGGTGGGAGGGGCGGTCACTGAAGCTTTCTTT. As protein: CASSLVGGAVTEAFF. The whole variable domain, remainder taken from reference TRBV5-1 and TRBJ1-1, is KAGVTQTPRYLIKTRGQQVTLSCSPISGHRSVSWYQQTPGQGLQFLFEYFSETQRNKGNFPGRFSGRQFSNSRSEMNVSTLELGDSALYLCASSLVGGAVTEAFFGQGTRLTVV.

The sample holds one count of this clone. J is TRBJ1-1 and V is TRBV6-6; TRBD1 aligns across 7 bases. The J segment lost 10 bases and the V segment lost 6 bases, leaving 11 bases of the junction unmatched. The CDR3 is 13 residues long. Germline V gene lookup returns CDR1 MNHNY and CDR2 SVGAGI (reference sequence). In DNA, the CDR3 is TGTGCCAGCAGCCCACTGGACAGGACCGGAGCTTTCTTT. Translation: CASSPLDRTGAFF.

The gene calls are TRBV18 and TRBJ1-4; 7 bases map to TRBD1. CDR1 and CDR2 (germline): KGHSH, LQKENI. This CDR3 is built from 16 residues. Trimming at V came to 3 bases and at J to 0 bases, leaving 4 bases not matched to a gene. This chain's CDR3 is CASSPRDRSTNEKLFF. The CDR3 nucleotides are TGTGCCAGCTCACCCCGGGACAGATCAACTAATGAAAAACTGTTTTTT.

The CDR3 spells CASSEKGAKNIQYF. CDR3 nucleotides: TGTGCCAGCAGCGAGAAAGGAGCCAAAAACATTCAGTACTTC. This chain connects TRBV14 to TRBJ2-4; no reliable D call. The V gene's germline CDR1 is SGHDN and CDR2 FVKESK. This CDR3 is 14 amino acids long. Deletions cut 5 bases from V and 0 bases from J, with 8 bases between.

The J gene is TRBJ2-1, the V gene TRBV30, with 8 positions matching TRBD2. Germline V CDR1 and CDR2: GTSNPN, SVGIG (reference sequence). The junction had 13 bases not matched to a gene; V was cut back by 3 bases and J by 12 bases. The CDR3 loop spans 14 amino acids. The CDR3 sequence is CAWRGLAGKGVQFF. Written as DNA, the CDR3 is TGTGCCTGGAGAGGGCTAGCGGGTAAGGGAGTGCAGTTCTTC.

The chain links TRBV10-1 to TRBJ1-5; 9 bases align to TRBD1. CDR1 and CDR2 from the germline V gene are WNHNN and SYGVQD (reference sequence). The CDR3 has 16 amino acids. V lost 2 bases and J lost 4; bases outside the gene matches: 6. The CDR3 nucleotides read TGCGCCAGCAGTGAGGTGACAGGGGGAGGTAATCAGCCCCAGCATTTT. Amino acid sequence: CASSEVTGGGNQPQHF.

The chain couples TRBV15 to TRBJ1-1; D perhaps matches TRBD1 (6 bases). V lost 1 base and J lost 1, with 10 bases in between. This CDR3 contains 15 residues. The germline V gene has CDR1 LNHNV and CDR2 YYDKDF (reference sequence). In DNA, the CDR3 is TGTGCCACCAGCAGAGCCAGGGGACCGAACACTGAAGCTTTCTTT. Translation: CATSRARGPNTEAFF.

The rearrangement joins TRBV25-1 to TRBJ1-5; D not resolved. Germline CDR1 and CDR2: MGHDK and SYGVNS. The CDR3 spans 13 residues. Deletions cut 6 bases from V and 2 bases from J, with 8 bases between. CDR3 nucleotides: TGTGCCAGCAGAGGACGGGGCAATCAGCCCCAGCATTTT. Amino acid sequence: CASRGRGNQPQHF.

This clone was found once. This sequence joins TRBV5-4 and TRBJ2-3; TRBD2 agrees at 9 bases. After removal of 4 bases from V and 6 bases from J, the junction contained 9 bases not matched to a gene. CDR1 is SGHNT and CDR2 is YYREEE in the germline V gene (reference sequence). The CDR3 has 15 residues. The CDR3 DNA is TGTGCCAGCAGCAAAACTAGCGGGCGGGTGGATACGCAGTATTTT. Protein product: CASSKTSGRVDTQYF.

The CDR3 nucleotides read TGTGCCAGCAGCTTCCGACGGGGGACAGATACGCAGTATTTT. Encoded protein: CASSFRRGTDTQYF. The V gene is TRBV5-4, the J gene TRBJ2-3, with D possibly TRBD2 on 6 matching bases. V was shortened by 2 bases and J by 3 bases, with 10 bases between the two germline ends. The CDR3 is made up of 14 amino acids. The germline V gene encodes CDR1 SGHNT and CDR2 YYREEE (reference sequence).

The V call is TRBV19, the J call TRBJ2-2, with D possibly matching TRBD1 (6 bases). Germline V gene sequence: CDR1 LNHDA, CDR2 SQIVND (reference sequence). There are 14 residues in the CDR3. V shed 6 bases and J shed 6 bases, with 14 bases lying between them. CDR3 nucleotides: TGTGCCAGTAGAATCGACAGGAGAGCCGGGGAGCTGTTTTTT. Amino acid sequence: CASRIDRRAGELFF.

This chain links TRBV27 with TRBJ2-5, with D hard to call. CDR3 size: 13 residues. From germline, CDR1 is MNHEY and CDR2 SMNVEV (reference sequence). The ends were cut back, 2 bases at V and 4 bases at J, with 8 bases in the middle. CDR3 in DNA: TGTGCCAGCAGTTTAGGCAGGCCAGAGACCCAGTACTTC. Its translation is CASSLGRPETQYF.

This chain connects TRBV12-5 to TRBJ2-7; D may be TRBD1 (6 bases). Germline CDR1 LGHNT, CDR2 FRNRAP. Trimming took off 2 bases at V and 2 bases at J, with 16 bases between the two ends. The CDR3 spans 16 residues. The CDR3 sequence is CASGLHGGASTYEQYF. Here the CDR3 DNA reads TGTGCTAGTGGTTTGCATGGGGGCGCGTCTACCTACGAGCAGTACTTC.

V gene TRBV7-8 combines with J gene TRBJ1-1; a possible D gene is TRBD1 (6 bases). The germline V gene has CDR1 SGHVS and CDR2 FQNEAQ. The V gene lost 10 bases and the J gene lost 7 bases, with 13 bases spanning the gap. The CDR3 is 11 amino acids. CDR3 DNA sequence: TGTGCCACCGCCGGACAGAGTGAAGCTTTCTTT. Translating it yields CATAGQSEAFF.